Presented here are 27 T cell receptor beta chains from one specimen sequenced in a study of blood T cell repertoires in COVID-19. The data were produced by immunoSEQ multiplex PCR, yet TCRdb's version contains in-frame clones alone and is incomplete. The sample contains about 170,000 clones, roughly 70% of which appear only once. Sequencing used peripheral blood. The receptors originated from a woman older than 75 with acute or convalescent COVID-19.

The chain employs TRBV5-1 and TRBJ2-1; D unresolved. This CDR3 comprises 11 residues. Trimming removed 2 bases from V and 10 bases from J, with 7 bases in between. The germline gives CDR1 SGHRS, CDR2 YFSETQ. The CDR3 protein is CASSLHYEQFF. Here the CDR3 DNA reads TGCGCCAGCAGCTTACATTACGAGCAGTTCTTC.

The sample holds one count of this clone. The V and J genes are TRBV4-1 and TRBJ2-3, with TRBD1 identical over 9 bases. V shed 3 bases, J shed 2 bases, and the junction held 6 bases outside the gene matches. Germline V CDR1 and CDR2: MGHRA, YSYEKL. CDR3 length: 16 residues. CDR3 nucleotide sequence: TGCGCCAGCAGCCAGGACAGGGGACAATTCACAGATACGCAGTATTTT. Translated: CASSQDRGQFTDTQYF.

The gene calls are TRBV19 and TRBJ2-5; D is uncertain. Germline lookup yields CDR1 LNHDA and CDR2 SQIVND (reference sequence). The CDR3 extends over 13 amino acids. Between the trimmed V and J ends, which lost 4 bases and 1 base, there was a span of 7 bases. CDR3 in DNA: TGTGCCAGTAGTAGGAGCAGCCAAGAGACCCAGTACTTC. Protein product: CASSRSSQETQYF.

The J gene is TRBJ2-1, the V gene TRBV27; 9 positions agree with TRBD1. The CDR3 totals 14 residues. Germline lookup yields CDR1 MNHEY and CDR2 SMNVEV (reference sequence). V lost 9 bases and J lost 2; bases outside the gene matches: 5. CDR3 in amino acids: CASTGTGTYNEQFF. In nucleotides, the CDR3 is TGTGCCAGTACCGGGACAGGGACCTACAATGAGCAGTTCTTC.

This clone was recorded once. The chain uses TRBV16 and TRBJ1-5, with TRBD1 identical over 7 bases. The ends lost 2 bases at V and 7 bases at J; junction bases unmatched: 8. The CDR3 is 15 amino acids. Germline V gene data show CDR1 as KGHSY and CDR2 as FQNENV. The DNA for the CDR3 is TGTGCCAGCAGCCAAGACAGGGTACGAGGGCAGCCCCAGCATTTT. The encoded protein is CASSQDRVRGQPQHF.

This chain joins TRBV6-2 or TRBV6-3 and TRBJ2-2; D unclear. Trimming took 2 bases from V and 2 from J, leaving 9 bases between them. The CDR3 sequence is 15 residues long. Germline-derived CDR1 and CDR2 are MNHEY and SVGEGT. The CDR3 bases are TGTGCCAGCAGTTACAGCCGGTTTAACACCGGGGAGCTGTTTTTT. Translation gives CASSYSRFNTGELFF.

The rearrangement joins TRBV18 to TRBJ2-5; perhaps TRBD1 as D (6 bases). Germline V lookup: CDR1 KGHSH, CDR2 LQKENI. V lost 0 bases to trimming and J lost 5 bases, with 13 bases between them. This CDR3 region has 15 residues. Written as DNA, the CDR3 is TGTGCCAGCTCACCACCGGAGACGAGGGGGGAGACCCAGTACTTC. The encoded protein is CASSPPETRGETQYF.

In this sample, this clone turned up once. The chain links TRBV27 to TRBJ1-4, with 7 positions matching TRBD1. Germline assignment: CDR1 MNHEY and CDR2 SMNVEV (reference sequence). Trimming cost V 4 bases and J 6 bases; bases outside gene matches: 17. CDR3 length: 18 amino acids. For the CDR3, the DNA is TGTGCCAGCAGTTCAACAGGGGAATGGGTTGAGGGGGATGAAAAACTGTTTTTT. Its protein product is CASSSTGEWVEGDEKLFF.

The gene calls are TRBV30 and TRBJ2-3; TRBD2 might be the D (5 bases). Germline V gene sequence: CDR1 GTSNPN, CDR2 SVGIG (reference sequence). V was pared by 4 bases and J by 2 bases, with 16 bases between. This CDR3 is built from 15 residues. In DNA form, the CDR3 reads TGTGCCTGGAACCCGGACTCGAACCTCACAGATACGCAGTATTTT. Translated: CAWNPDSNLTDTQYF. The full variable domain, completed using reference TRBV30 and TRBJ2-3, is SQTIHQWPATLVQPVGSPLSLECTVEGTSNPNLYWYRQAAGRGLQLLFYSVGIGQISSEVPQNLSASRPQDRQFILSSKKLLLSDSGFYLCAWNPDSNLTDTQYFGPGTRLTVL.

The chain carries TRBV19 and TRBJ2-1; 8 nucleotides match TRBD2. CDR1 LNHDA and CDR2 SQIVND come from the germline V gene (reference sequence). After removal of 4 bases from V and 0 bases from J, the junction contained 2 bases not matched to a gene. The CDR3 covers 15 residues. The CDR3 coding sequence is TGTGCCAGTAGTACTAGCGGGCTCTCCTACAATGAGCAGTTCTTC. This codes for CASSTSGLSYNEQFF. Filled out from reference TRBV19 and TRBJ2-1, the complete variable domain reads DGGITQSPKYLFRKEGQNVTLSCEQNLNHDAMYWYRQDPGQGLRLIYYSQIVNDFQKGDIAEGYSVSREKKESFPLTVTSAQKNPTAFYLCASSTSGLSYNEQFFGPGTRLTVL.

J is TRBJ1-5 and V is TRBV7-8, with a tentative D call TRBD1 (6 bases). V lost 1 base, J lost 4 bases, and 14 bases lay in between. Germline V gene sequence: CDR1 SGHVS, CDR2 FQNEAQ. This CDR3 is built from 16 residues. This CDR3 reads CASSLGGGPNNQPQHF. CDR3 bases: TGTGCCAGCAGCTTAGGTGGGGGCCCGAATAATCAGCCCCAGCATTTT.

The chain carries TRBV5-4 and TRBJ2-3, with 14 bases identical to TRBD2. After removal of 3 bases from V and 5 bases from J, the junction contained 5 bases not matched to a gene. Germline lookup yields CDR1 SGHNT and CDR2 YYREEE (reference sequence). This CDR3 region has 16 residues. CDR3: CASSSGLAGVKDTQYF. The CDR3 DNA is TGTGCCAGCAGCTCGGGACTAGCGGGAGTAAAAGATACGCAGTATTTT.

The chain uses TRBV6-2 or TRBV6-3 and TRBJ1-2; D possibly corresponds to TRBD1 (6 bases). There are 12 residues in the CDR3. Germline CDR1 MNHEY, CDR2 SVGEGT. V was cut by 7 bases and J by 5 bases, with 11 bases left in between. DNA of the CDR3: TGTGCCAGCACCCCAGGGGCTTATGGCTACACCTTC. Translation: CASTPGAYGYTF.

The J gene is TRBJ1-1, the V gene TRBV20-1, with a weak D call TRBD1 (6 bases). Germline CDR1 DFQATT, CDR2 SNEGSKA (reference sequence). The CDR3 sequence is 10 residues long. The CDR3 sequence is CRVDSSEAFF. For the CDR3, the DNA is TGCAGGGTGGACAGTTCGGAAGCTTTCTTT.

The chain couples TRBV7-3 to TRBJ1-1; 9 bases are a match to TRBD1. Germline CDR1 SGHTA, CDR2 FQGTGA. With 1 base clipped from V and 5 bases from J, the junction kept 5 bases outside the gene matches. The CDR3 consists of 15 residues. The CDR3 spells CASSLNGQGRTEAFF. CDR3 sequence (DNA): TGTGCCAGCAGCTTAAACGGACAGGGGAGAACTGAAGCTTTCTTT. Complete variable domain (other parts from reference TRBV7-3 and TRBJ1-1): GAGVSQTPSNKVTEKGKYVELRCDPISGHTALYWYRQSLGQGPEFLIYFQGTGAADDSGLPNDRFFAVRPEGSVSTLKIQRTERGDSAVYLCASSLNGQGRTEAFFGQGTRLTVV.

This chain links TRBV7-6 with TRBJ2-3; 7 bases map to TRBD2. The length of the CDR3 is 17 residues. The V and J ends lost 0 bases and 4 bases, in that order; junction bases with no gene match: 10. CDR1 and CDR2 (germline): SGHVS, FNYEAQ. The CDR3 loop is CASSLAVWGGSSDTQYF. CDR3 DNA: TGTGCCAGCAGCTTAGCGGTGTGGGGCGGGAGCTCAGATACGCAGTATTTT.

V gene TRBV23-1 combines with J gene TRBJ1-4, with TRBD1 matching over 8 bases. TRBV23-1 is designated an ORF whose function remains uncertain. Trimming cost V 0 bases and J 6 bases; bases outside gene matches: 6. This CDR3 has 16 residues. CDR3 bases: TGCGCCAGCAGTCAATCGCAGGGGGCCCCCGATGAAAAACTGTTTTTT. Protein sequence: CASSQSQGAPDEKLFF.

The chain uses TRBV6-2 or TRBV6-3 and TRBJ1-5, with TRBD1 identical over 8 bases. The CDR3 consists of 16 residues. Trimming took 5 bases from V and 5 from J; bases not matched to a gene: 11. Germline CDR1 reads MNHEY; CDR2 reads SVGEGT. Written as DNA, the CDR3 is TGTGCCAGCAGTCCATACGACAGGGGAGGCGATCAGCCCCAGCATTTT. It specifies CASSPYDRGGDQPQHF.

This clone was counted a few times. The chain has TRBV28 and TRBJ1-1; D is perhaps TRBD1 (5 bases). CDR3 length: 14 residues. The germline V and J ends were trimmed by 3 bases and 3 bases, with 11 bases remaining between them. Germline-derived CDR1 and CDR2 are MDHEN and SYDVKM. CDR3 sequence: CASSLGGSDTEAFF. DNA of the CDR3: TGTGCCAGCAGTTTGGGGGGATCGGACACTGAAGCTTTCTTT.

The chain links TRBV28 to TRBJ1-1, with 7 bases identical to TRBD1. The CDR3 is 16 amino acids. Unmatched junction bases numbered 10, after V lost 6 bases and J lost 0 bases. Germline V gene sequence: CDR1 MDHEN, CDR2 SYDVKM. CDR3 sequence: CASRDPTGLMNTEAFF. In DNA, the CDR3 is TGTGCCAGCAGAGACCCGACAGGGCTAATGAACACTGAAGCTTTCTTT.

This rearrangement joins TRBV15 to TRBJ2-3; D is possibly TRBD2 (7 bases). Looked up from germline, CDR1 is LNHNV and CDR2 is YYDKDF (reference sequence). The V and J ends lost 2 bases and 2 bases respectively, with 14 bases between them. This CDR3 comprises 16 residues. The CDR3 spells CATSRSRGAFTDTQYF. The CDR3 region has the DNA TGTGCCACCAGCAGATCCCGGGGGGCCTTCACAGATACGCAGTATTTT.

The chain has TRBV19 and TRBJ2-5, with D tentatively TRBD1 (6 bases). CDR1 and CDR2 (germline): LNHDA, SQIVND (reference sequence). V was cut by 3 bases and J by 2 bases, with 13 bases left in between. The CDR3 has 15 residues. This chain's CDR3 is CASSMGHLIQETQYF. In DNA form, the CDR3 reads TGTGCCAGTAGTATGGGACACCTAATACAAGAGACCCAGTACTTC. Drawing the rest from reference TRBV19 and TRBJ2-5, the complete variable domain is DGGITQSPKYLFRKEGQNVTLSCEQNLNHDAMYWYRQDPGQGLRLIYYSQIVNDFQKGDIAEGYSVSREKKESFPLTVTSAQKNPTAFYLCASSMGHLIQETQYFGPGTRLLVL.

This chain connects TRBV7-2 to TRBJ2-4, with D perhaps matching TRBD2 (5 bases). This CDR3 has 15 amino acids. The V end was cut by 2 bases, the J end by 5 bases, with 13 bases between. Germline values: CDR1 SGHTA, CDR2 FQGNSA. CDR3: CASSLSVTGENIQYF. CDR3 sequence (DNA): TGTGCCAGCAGCTTAAGTGTCACCGGGGAAAACATTCAGTACTTC.

Here the CDR3 reads CASSLPSGSEKLFF. As DNA, the CDR3 is TGTGCCAGCTCACTACCGTCAGGAAGCGAAAAACTGTTTTTT. V gene TRBV18 combines with J gene TRBJ1-4; D is ambiguous. Trimming pared 4 bases from V and 8 bases from J, leaving 14 bases between. CDR1 and CDR2 from the germline V gene are KGHSH and LQKENI. This CDR3 comprises 14 residues.

This chain uses TRBV15 with TRBJ1-3; 7 bases agree with TRBD1. The length of the CDR3 is 15 residues. With V trimmed by 4 bases and J by 2 bases, 5 bases remained unmatched. The germline V gene encodes CDR1 LNHNV and CDR2 YYDKDF (reference sequence). As DNA, the CDR3 is TGTGCCACCAGCACAACCGGGACAGCTGGAAACACCATATATTTT. Residues: CATSTTGTAGNTIYF.

V gene TRBV10-3 combines with J gene TRBJ2-2; the D gene is possibly TRBD1 (6 bases). The germline V gene encodes CDR1 ENHRY and CDR2 SYGVKD. CDR3 length: 13 residues. Trimming took off 6 bases at V and 6 bases at J, with 11 bases between the two ends. CDR3 sequence reads: CAIREQGPGELFF. The CDR3 DNA reads TGTGCCATCAGAGAACAGGGCCCCGGGGAGCTGTTTTTT.

The V call is TRBV19, the J call TRBJ1-1; TRBD1 aligns across 7 bases. The junction had 13 bases not matched to a gene; V was cut back by 5 bases and J by 1 base. Germline CDR1 is LNHDA and CDR2 is SQIVND (reference sequence). This CDR3 comprises 17 residues. In nucleotides, the CDR3 is TGTGCCAGTAGTTCACGACAGGGCCAAGGGGCGAACACTGAAGCTTTCTTT. Translated, it gives CASSSRQGQGANTEAFF. Full variable domain (missing parts from reference TRBV19 and TRBJ1-1): DGGITQSPKYLFRKEGQNVTLSCEQNLNHDAMYWYRQDPGQGLRLIYYSQIVNDFQKGDIAEGYSVSREKKESFPLTVTSAQKNPTAFYLCASSSRQGQGANTEAFFGQGTRLTVV.